The clone carrying this T cell receptor (beta chain) was seen many times. Its specificity is unknown. The data were taken from a study of T cells in Graves' hyperthyroidism and ophthalmopathy. TCR beta CDR3 region amplification was performed from RNA transcripts. First-round RT-PCR of the TCR CDR3 relied on the HTBI primer set. MiXCR was run by TCRdb on the multiplex PCR reads, yielding one entry per CDR3 protein. The sample shows approximately 330,000 distinct CDR3 sequences, around a fifth of them seen only once. Study-level results: Ophthalmopathy could be told apart from stable hyperthyroidism with a 13 V-J model.

For Graves' hyperthyroidism to be stable, ophthalmopathy could not progress within 18 months. The source of the PBMCs was 8.5 to 10 ml of fresh peripheral blood. Trimming cost V 5 bases and J 2 bases; bases outside gene matches: 7. There are 16 residues in the CDR3. Germline V gene sequence: CDR1 SEHNR, CDR2 FQNEAQ (reference sequence). The chain has TRBV7-9 and TRBJ2-1; TRBD2 agrees at 9 bases. This receptor was identified in a woman in her fifties or sixties with Graves' hyperthyroidism. The sample consisted of blood. CDR3 nucleotide sequence: TGTGCCAGCAGCGCCAGTAGCGGGAGAACCTACAATGAGCAGTTCTTC. Amino acid sequence: CASSASSGRTYNEQFF. Complete variable domain (other parts from reference TRBV7-9 and TRBJ2-1): DTGVSQNPRHKITKRGQNVTFRCDPISEHNRLYWYRQTLGQGPEFLTYFQNEAQLEKSRLLSDRFSAERPKGSFSTLEIQRTEQGDSAMYLCASSASSGRTYNEQFFGPGTRLTVL.